This TCR beta chain was found in a study of cytomegalovirus exposure and HLA in healthy donors. Study background: Ancestry clustering placed 70% to 85% of around 400 genotyped donors in the Caucasian-associated cluster. Findings and caveats of the study: The analysis excluded some indistinguishable V segments, including TRBV6-2 and TRBV6-3. The study put 150 to 200 TCR beta chains on its list as cytomegalovirus-associated. In a later analysis, HLA-associated beta chains showed higher expansion and lower generation probabilities than comparable chains.

60 Vbeta and 13 Jbeta primers were used in PCR. Profiling relied on immunoSEQ multiplex PCR, and the TCRdb table lists in-frame clones only, not all of them. Of about 89,000 clones listed, approximately 76% were seen once; the top ten hold around 10%. Regarding this clone: Antigen: not known.

CDR3 size: 13 residues. Trimming removed 0 bases from V and 11 bases from J, with 12 bases in between. CDR1 is SGHTA, CDR2 FQGTGA, per germline. This receptor was identified in a man aged 25 to 45 in good health and CMV-seropositive. V and J are TRBV7-3 and TRBJ2-3, with D perhaps matching TRBD1 (6 bases). The sample taken for sequencing was PBMCs. CDR3 region: CASSLTGGGQQYF. The CDR3 DNA reads as TGTGCCAGCAGCTTAACGGGTGGGGGACAGCAGTATTTT.